Following are 14 T cell receptor beta chains from one sample sequenced in a study of monozygotic twins with inflammatory bowel disease. Using the 5' RACE reads, TCRdb records one entry per CDR3 protein without DNA. In all, the sample yields roughly 320,000 distinct CDR3 sequences. Sequencing was performed on blood. These receptors all stem from a human donor with ulcerative colitis or Crohn's disease, or a healthy co-twin of an affected twin (not recorded which).

The rearrangement links TRBV29-1 to TRBJ2-5; the D gene TCRdb calls, TRBD1, cannot be checked with no DNA. The CDR3 totals 15 residues. CDR1 and CDR2 from the germline V gene are SQVTM and ANQGSEA. The CDR3 reads CSVGLGQGARETQYF.

The chain uses TRBV7-9 and TRBJ2-1; the TRBD1 assignment by TCRdb is unverifiable without DNA. Per germline, CDR1 SEHNR and CDR2 FQNEAQ (reference sequence). The CDR3 covers 15 residues. The CDR3 reads CASSLVGTGVNEQFF.

The genes are TRBV10-2 and TRBJ1-2; absent DNA, TCRdb's TRBD1 call cannot be checked. This CDR3 contains 17 residues. Germline values: CDR1 WSHSY, CDR2 SAAADI. Here the CDR3 reads CASSETRDRVLFDGYTF.

CDR3: CASSHPVGVRSTGELFF. The chain couples TRBV28 to TRBJ2-2. CDR1 and CDR2 from the germline V gene are MDHEN and SYDVKM. The length of the CDR3 is 17 residues.

The V and J genes are TRBV20-1 and TRBJ2-6; absent DNA, TCRdb's TRBD2 call cannot be checked. CDR1 and CDR2 from the germline V gene are DFQATT and SNEGSKA (reference sequence). The CDR3 is 15 residues long. The CDR3 sequence is CSVRPRDKPANVLTF.

The chain recombines TRBV28 with TRBJ2-1; without DNA, the TCRdb call of TRBD2 cannot be checked. Germline CDR1 and CDR2: MDHEN and SYDVKM. CDR3 length equals 17 residues. CDR3 sequence: CASRSLAGTPSYNEQFF.

The chain employs TRBV12-3 or TRBV12-4 and TRBJ1-2; with no DNA, the TCRdb D assignment of TRBD1 cannot be verified. The CDR3 is made up of 12 amino acids. The chain's CDR3 is CASSPDRVGYTF.

V is TRBV12-3 or TRBV12-4 and J is TRBJ2-5. The CDR3 loop spans 15 amino acids. The CDR3 region is CASSGNGELQETQYF.

This chain links TRBV6-5 with TRBJ2-2. This CDR3 has 12 residues. CDR1 MNHEY and CDR2 SVGAGI come from the germline V gene. The CDR3 reads CASSYGPGELFF.

The chain uses TRBV7-3 and TRBJ2-1; the TRBD1 assignment by TCRdb is unverifiable without DNA. Germline V CDR1 and CDR2: SGHTA, FQGTGA. This CDR3 has 17 residues. This chain's CDR3 is CASSLTPGGGVNNEQFF.

The V call is TRBV2, the J call TRBJ2-7; TCRdb returns TRBD1, unconfirmable since there is no DNA. CDR3 length: 13 residues. Germline CDR1 and CDR2: SNHLY and FYNNEI. The CDR3 region is CASSVQRGHEQYF.

The genes are TRBV27 and TRBJ1-1. Germline V CDR1 and CDR2: MNHEY, SMNVEV (reference sequence). This CDR3 has 14 residues. CDR3 in amino acids: CASSLIQIGTEAFF.

The chain has TRBV12-3 or TRBV12-4 and TRBJ1-1; TCRdb reports TRBD1, a call that lacks DNA to check it against. The CDR3 extends over 17 amino acids. The CDR3 reads CASRTTRTGALNTEAFF.

The CDR3 here is CASSREPENTEAFF. The V gene is TRBV18, the J gene TRBJ1-1. This CDR3 is 14 amino acids long. Germline CDR1 KGHSH, CDR2 LQKENI.